The source of this T cell receptor beta chain is a study of blood T cell repertoires in COVID-19. Study-level background: Sample material is recorded as cDNA or gDNA derived from T cells, B-cell-depleted T cells, or PBMCs.

V lost 2 bases, J lost 12 bases, and 8 bases lay in between. From germline, CDR1 is MNHEY and CDR2 SVGAGI. CDR3 length: 11 amino acids. As handled by the study authors: Nucleated cell number was recorded as an estimate derived from reference gene primer amplification. Measured with immunoSEQ multiplex PCR; TCRdb has only the in-frame clones, and not every one. V and J calls and clone size are those listed in that table; D and trimming were worked out from the DNA. Of about 100,000 clones in the sample, around 90% were seen once. The TCR was taken from an older woman with acute or convalescent COVID-19. V is TRBV6-5 and J is TRBJ2-1; D unclear. The sample taken for sequencing was peripheral blood. The CDR3 DNA follows: TGTGCCAGCAGTTACCATATGGCGCAGTTCTTC. Amino acids: CASSYHMAQFF.